The subject of this entry is one TCR beta chain. Antigen specificity is unknown. Using immunoSEQ multiplex PCR, the repertoire was profiled, and TCRdb retains in-frame clones only, with some absent. The table includes more than 65,000 clones, more than 70% detected once. The sample is drawn from a study of OX40 agonist ivuxolimab in advanced cancers. This CDR3 region has 13 residues. V shed 3 bases and J shed 0 bases, with 5 bases lying between them. Per the germline V gene, CDR1 is MDHEN and CDR2 is SYDVKM. Study conclusions and caveats: Researchers report that CD8+ T cells had, on average, more expanded clones than CD4+. Both blood CD4+ and CD8+ T cells showed clonal growth by week 6 at 0.1 to 3.0 mg/kg.

Material: CD4+ or CD8+ T cells sorted from blood, obtained in a trial of the OX40 agonist ivuxolimab. The V and J genes are TRBV28 and TRBJ1-2; D is uncertain. The receptor was isolated from an adult with an advanced solid tumor such as melanoma, head and neck, liver or kidney cancer. CDR3 DNA: TGTGCCAGCAGTTTCGCAGCTAACTATGGCTACACCTTC. Protein sequence: CASSFAANYGYTF.